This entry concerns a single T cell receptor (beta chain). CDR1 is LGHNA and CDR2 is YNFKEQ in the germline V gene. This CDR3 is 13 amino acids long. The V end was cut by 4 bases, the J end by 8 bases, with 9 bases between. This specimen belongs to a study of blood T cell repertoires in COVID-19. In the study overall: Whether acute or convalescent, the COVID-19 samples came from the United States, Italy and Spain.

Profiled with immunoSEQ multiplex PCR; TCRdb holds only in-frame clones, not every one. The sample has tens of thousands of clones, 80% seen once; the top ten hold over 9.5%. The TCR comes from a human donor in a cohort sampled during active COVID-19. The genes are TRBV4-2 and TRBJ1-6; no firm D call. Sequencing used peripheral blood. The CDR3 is CASSLEEYSPLHF. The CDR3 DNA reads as TGTGCCAGCAGCCTTGAGGAGTATTCACCCCTCCACTTT.